This TCR beta chain was retrieved from a study of blood T cell repertoires in COVID-19. As for the study in general: The United States, Italy and Spain provided the acute and convalescent COVID-19 samples. From T cells, B-cell-depleted T cells, or PBMCs came the material, which was cDNA or gDNA.

This clone occurred once. Original handling: Counts of nucleated cells, estimated from reference gene primer amplification, were obtained. Assay used: immunoSEQ multiplex PCR; TCRdb lists only in-frame clones, some missing. That table furnishes V, J and clone size, whereas the DNA furnished D and trimming. The sample includes under 200,000 clones, about three quarters seen only once; the top ten take roughly 8%. The CDR3 covers 15 residues. The germline V gene encodes CDR1 PRHDT and CDR2 FYEKMQ (reference sequence). The V end was cut by 6 bases, the J end by 3 bases, with 12 bases between. V usage is TRBV13 and J usage is TRBJ2-6; D is perhaps TRBD1 (6 bases). Sequencing input: peripheral blood. This TCR was sampled from a man in his 60s with acute or convalescent COVID-19. The CDR3 is CASRPQGSGANVLTF. The CDR3 DNA reads TGTGCCAGCAGACCTCAGGGGAGTGGGGCCAACGTCCTGACTTTC.